This entry lists 16 T cell receptor beta chains sequenced from one sample in a study of blood T cell repertoires in COVID-19. Only in-frame clones appear in the TCRdb table, and some are missing; sequencing was by immunoSEQ multiplex PCR. This sample has about 230,000 clones, with over 65% found just once. The material sequenced was peripheral blood. The receptors shown here come from a woman in her 70s with active or convalescent COVID-19.

This chain links TRBV3-1 (or the pseudogene TRBV3-2) with TRBJ1-5, with a tentative D call TRBD1 (6 bases). The V and J ends lost 4 bases and 5 bases respectively, with 15 bases between them. The CDR3 is made up of 15 amino acids. CDR1 is LGHDT and CDR2 is YNNKEL in the germline V gene (reference sequence). The CDR3 sequence: CASSPGVGGHQPQHF. The CDR3 nucleotides are TGTGCCAGCAGCCCTGGGGTAGGGGGTCATCAGCCCCAGCATTTT.

This clone was seen once. The rearrangement joins TRBV5-1 to TRBJ1-4; D is perhaps TRBD1 (6 bases). The CDR3 covers 13 residues. Germline CDR1 and CDR2: SGHRS and YFSETQ. Trimming removed 2 bases from V and 5 bases from J, with 7 bases in between. This CDR3 reads CASSFTGNEKLFF. As DNA, the CDR3 is TGCGCCAGCAGCTTTACAGGGAATGAAAAACTGTTTTTT.

This clone has just one count. The V call is TRBV11-2, the J call TRBJ1-6; a possible D gene is TRBD1 (5 bases). Germline V gene lookup returns CDR1 SGHAT and CDR2 FQNNGV. This CDR3 contains 15 residues. Trimming took off 5 bases at V and 7 bases at J, with 15 bases between the two ends. The CDR3 loop is CASSPRRQGNSPLHF. CDR3 coding DNA: TGTGCCAGCAGCCCACGTCGGCAGGGAAATTCACCCCTCCACTTT.

The V gene is TRBV19, the J gene TRBJ2-1; TRBD2 aligns across 11 bases. Germline CDR1 reads LNHDA; CDR2 reads SQIVND (reference sequence). This CDR3 comprises 16 residues. The ends lost 3 bases at V and 2 bases at J; junction bases unmatched: 3. The CDR3 region is CASSILGLAAYNEQFF. CDR3 coding DNA: TGTGCCAGTAGTATTTTGGGACTAGCGGCCTACAATGAGCAGTTCTTC. The whole variable domain, remainder taken from reference TRBV19 and TRBJ2-1, is DGGITQSPKYLFRKEGQNVTLSCEQNLNHDAMYWYRQDPGQGLRLIYYSQIVNDFQKGDIAEGYSVSREKKESFPLTVTSAQKNPTAFYLCASSILGLAAYNEQFFGPGTRLTVL.

This clone was observed a single time. This chain connects TRBV7-9 to TRBJ2-3; 12 nucleotides agree with TRBD2. Germline V gene data show CDR1 as SEHNR and CDR2 as FQNEAQ (reference sequence). The V and J ends lost 6 bases and 6 bases, in that order; junction bases with no gene match: 4. The length of the CDR3 is 14 residues. The CDR3 sequence is CASSPGTSGDTQYF. The CDR3 nucleotides are TGTGCCAGCAGTCCCGGGACTAGCGGGGATACGCAGTATTTT. Full variable domain (remainder filled in from reference TRBV7-9 and TRBJ2-3): DTGVSQNPRHKITKRGQNVTFRCDPISEHNRLYWYRQTLGQGPEFLTYFQNEAQLEKSRLLSDRFSAERPKGSFSTLEIQRTEQGDSAMYLCASSPGTSGDTQYFGPGTRLTVL.

V is TRBV5-1 and J is TRBJ2-5; 9 bases align to TRBD2. The CDR3 runs 15 residues. Germline-derived CDR1 and CDR2 are SGHRS and YFSETQ. V lost 3 bases to trimming and J lost 5 bases; unmatched junction nucleotides: 8. In DNA, the CDR3 is TGCGCCAGCAGCTCCGGGACTAGCTTATACGAGACCCAGTACTTC. Residues: CASSSGTSLYETQYF.

This chain joins TRBV27 and TRBJ1-1; TRBD1 matches 10 bases. J gave up 5 bases and V 8 bases, and 14 bases lay outside the gene matches. CDR1 and CDR2 from the germline V gene are MNHEY and SMNVEV (reference sequence). The CDR3 spans 16 residues. CDR3 coding DNA: TGTGCCAGCCGAAACTATGAGACAGGGGGCATGACTGAAGCTTTCTTT. Translation: CASRNYETGGMTEAFF.

This clone was seen more than once but under ten times. The J gene is TRBJ2-7, the V gene TRBV6-1; TRBD1 might be the D (5 bases). Trimming removed 2 bases from V and 3 bases from J, with 14 bases in between. CDR3 size: 15 residues. From germline, CDR1 is MNHNS and CDR2 SASEGT. CDR3 in amino acids: CASSESRAVHYEQYF. The CDR3, as DNA: TGTGCCAGCAGTGAAAGCAGGGCGGTCCACTACGAGCAGTACTTC.

The V and J genes are TRBV24-1 and TRBJ2-2, with TRBD2 identical over 8 bases. This CDR3 has 16 amino acids. CDR1 and CDR2 (germline): KGHDR, SFDVKD. The V and J ends lost 2 bases and 5 bases, in that order; junction bases with no gene match: 6. The CDR3 region has the DNA TGTGCCACCAGTGATTCCGGGACTAGGGGGACCGGGGAGCTGTTTTTT. Translation: CATSDSGTRGTGELFF.

The chain combines TRBV5-1 with TRBJ2-7; 9 bases align to TRBD1. Germline V gene lookup returns CDR1 SGHRS and CDR2 YFSETQ. The CDR3 contains 15 residues. V lost 4 bases to trimming and J lost 4 bases; unmatched junction nucleotides: 9. CDR3 loop: CASSAGTGTGYEQYF. The CDR3 DNA is TGCGCCAGCAGCGCCGGAACCGGGACAGGGTACGAGCAGTACTTC.

The V and J genes are TRBV7-2 and TRBJ1-6; possibly TRBD1 for D (5 bases). Deletions cut 1 base from V and 14 bases from J, with 9 bases between. The CDR3 extends over 12 amino acids. Germline CDR1 and CDR2: SGHTA and FQGNSA. In nucleotides, the CDR3 is TGTGCCAGCAGCTTAGGGGGGGGGACCCTCCACTTT. Translated: CASSLGGGTLHF.

The chain uses TRBV27 and TRBJ2-5, with TRBD1 matching 7 bases. CDR3 length: 14 residues. Germline lookup yields CDR1 MNHEY and CDR2 SMNVEV (reference sequence). The trim removed 5 bases at V and 6 bases at J, leaving 9 bases unmatched. In nucleotides, the CDR3 is TGTGCCAGCAGTCCCGACAGGGAGAAGAAGACCCAGTACTTC. This translates into CASSPDREKKTQYF.

The V call is TRBV10-3, the J call TRBJ2-3; unclear D gene. The CDR3 runs to 12 residues. Germline values: CDR1 ENHRY, CDR2 SYGVKD. Trimming left V 3 bases short and J 3 bases short, with 4 bases between. The CDR3 is CAISDPTDTQYF. The CDR3 nucleotides are TGTGCCATCAGTGACCCGACAGATACGCAGTATTTT.

This clone was counted many times. CDR3 DNA sequence: TGTGCCAGCAGGGGGCAGAACTCTGGGGCCAACGTCCTGACTTTC. Amino acid sequence: CASRGQNSGANVLTF. The V and J genes are TRBV6-5 and TRBJ2-6; D possibly corresponds to TRBD1 (5 bases). Looked up from germline, CDR1 is MNHEY and CDR2 is SVGAGI. This CDR3 has 15 residues. The V and J ends lost 6 bases and 0 bases respectively, with 9 bases between them.

J is TRBJ1-6 and V is TRBV30, with 9 bases matching TRBD1. J was trimmed by 7 bases and V by 0 bases; bases with no gene match: 10. The germline CDR1 and CDR2 sequences are GTSNPN and SVGIG (reference sequence). The CDR3 loop spans 17 amino acids. CDR3 bases: TGTGCCTGGAGTGTTTCTCGGACAGGGGTGGGAAATTCACCCCTCCACTTT. This sequence encodes CAWSVSRTGVGNSPLHF.

This clone has a handful of counts. This chain joins TRBV5-1 and TRBJ2-6; 7 positions agree with TRBD1. The germline CDR1 and CDR2 sequences are SGHRS and YFSETQ. This CDR3 region has 18 residues. The junction had 7 bases not matched to a gene; V was cut back by 0 bases and J by 1 base. The CDR3 nucleotides are TGCGCCAGCAGCTTGGGAGGGACAGAGATTTCTGGGGCCAACGTCCTGACTTTC. It translates to CASSLGGTEISGANVLTF.